The TCR beta chain described here comes from a study of metastatic and nonmetastatic thyroid tumors. Ten or more counts support this clone. V lost 0 bases and J lost 6, with 9 bases in between. CDR1 LNHDA and CDR2 SQIVND come from the germline V gene (reference sequence). This CDR3 comprises 14 residues. Treatment of any kind had been given to no patient before thyroid surgery. MiXCR reprocessed the PCR reads for TCRdb. The sample records tens of thousands of clones, approximately 12% being singletons. Sequenced material: tumor tissue. The clonotype comes from a female donor with papillary thyroid cancer or a benign thyroid nodule (not recorded which). Some clones in this sample may be carry-over from other donors' samples. J is TRBJ2-1 and V is TRBV19, with D possibly being TRBD2 (7 bases). CDR3 nucleotide sequence: TGTGCCAGTAGTATAGAGGGGGGGCCCAATGAGCAGTTCTTC. Residues: CASSIEGGPNEQFF. The whole variable domain, remainder taken from reference TRBV19 and TRBJ2-1, is DGGITQSPKYLFRKEGQNVTLSCEQNLNHDAMYWYRQDPGQGLRLIYYSQIVNDFQKGDIAEGYSVSREKKESFPLTVTSAQKNPTAFYLCASSIEGGPNEQFFGPGTRLTVL.